Below are 23 T cell receptor beta chains sequenced from a single sample in a study of T cells in Graves' hyperthyroidism and ophthalmopathy (dated by TCRdb to about 2019). Library creation used multiplex PCR. Sequenced on an Illumina HiSeq 2000. Amplification of TCR beta CDR3 regions was carried out from RNA transcripts. For the first round of RT-PCR on the TCR CDR3, the HTBI primer set was used together with the Qiagen OneStep RT-PCR kit. The raw public data were reprocessed by TCRdb itself: fastp quality trimming at Q25, MiXCR clonotype calling, in-frame beta chains only. Each entry merges the rows of one CDR3 protein and shows their most common DNA and genes. The sample records hundreds of thousands of distinct CDR3 sequences, 20% to 25% of which are singletons. About 34% of the sample comes from the top ten. Sequencing input: blood. These receptors were collected from a man younger than 45 with Graves' ophthalmopathy.

The rearrangement joins TRBV19 to TRBJ2-1; D is perhaps TRBD1 (6 bases). CDR3 length equals 16 residues. V was cut by 3 bases and J by 3 bases, with 15 bases left in between. Germline CDR1 LNHDA, CDR2 SQIVND (reference sequence). The CDR3: CASSMGDTIRYNEQFF. The CDR3 nucleotides are TGTGCCAGTAGTATGGGGGACACGATCCGCTACAATGAGCAGTTCTTC.

This clonotype was seen a few times. The rearrangement uses TRBV19 and TRBJ2-1; TRBD2 matches at 8 bases. Germline V gene lookup returns CDR1 LNHDA and CDR2 SQIVND (reference sequence). J lost 10 bases, V lost 5 bases, and 16 bases had no gene match. The CDR3 runs to 16 residues. The CDR3 nucleotides are TGTGCCAGTAGTGTTACAGGGACGCGGGAGGATCTCGAGCAGTTCTTC. It translates to CASSVTGTREDLEQFF.

In this sample, this clonotype turned up a few times. The gene calls are TRBV29-1 and TRBJ2-7, with TRBD2 matching over 7 bases. Germline V gene sequence: CDR1 SQVTM, CDR2 ANQGSEA. J lost 4 bases, V lost 7 bases, and 13 bases had no gene match. This CDR3 comprises 14 residues. The CDR3 DNA is TGCAGCGCCCAAAGCGGGACCTCCGGGTACGAGCAGTACTTC. It translates to CSAQSGTSGYEQYF.

The J gene is TRBJ2-7, the V gene TRBV20-1; TRBD2 agrees at 9 bases. Germline assignment: CDR1 DFQATT and CDR2 SNEGSKA (reference sequence). CDR3 length: 16 residues. Trimming took 2 bases from V and 7 from J; bases not matched to a gene: 15. In nucleotides, the CDR3 is TGCAGTGCTAGAACTGCGAATCTGAGTAGCGGGGGAGAGCAGTACTTC. Its protein is CSARTANLSSGGEQYF.

This clonotype was counted ten times or more. CDR3 sequence reads: CATSTVYNEQFF. For the CDR3, the DNA is TGTGCCACCAGCACGGTTTACAATGAGCAGTTCTTC. V usage is TRBV15 and J usage is TRBJ2-1, with D hard to call. The CDR3 contains 12 residues. From germline, CDR1 is LNHNV and CDR2 YYDKDF (reference sequence). Trimming removed 4 bases from V and 4 bases from J, with 5 bases in between.

V and J are TRBV27 and TRBJ2-7, with 8 bases identical to TRBD1. J gave up 7 bases and V 5 bases, and 13 bases lay outside the gene matches. The germline V gene has CDR1 MNHEY and CDR2 SMNVEV (reference sequence). This CDR3 contains 15 residues. CDR3 residues: CASSLSTGALMEQYF. CDR3 sequence (DNA): TGTGCCAGCAGTCTTTCGACAGGGGCCCTCATGGAGCAGTACTTC.

The sample holds a few counts of this clonotype. This chain uses TRBV7-9 with TRBJ1-2; TRBD1 agrees at 7 bases. CDR3 size: 14 residues. The junction had 14 bases not matched to a gene; V was cut back by 6 bases and J by 10 bases. Germline V CDR1 and CDR2: SEHNR, FQNEAQ (reference sequence). DNA of the CDR3: TGTGCCAGCAGTCCGGACAGGCAGAAGGTTTTCTACACCTTC. This encodes CASSPDRQKVFYTF.

The sample holds many counts of this clonotype. V and J are TRBV27 and TRBJ2-7; possible D gene TRBD1, 5 bases. Germline loops: CDR1 MNHEY, CDR2 SMNVEV (reference sequence). There are 14 residues in the CDR3. V lost 5 bases to trimming and J lost 0 bases, with 11 bases between them. The CDR3 nucleotides are TGTGCCAGCAGTCCCTTCGACAGCTCCTACGAGCAGTACTTC. Translating gives CASSPFDSSYEQYF.

The J gene is TRBJ2-1, the V gene TRBV27; the D gene is possibly TRBD1 (6 bases). Germline V gives CDR1 MNHEY, CDR2 SMNVEV (reference sequence). The V end was cut by 6 bases, the J end by 6 bases, with 15 bases between. This CDR3 has 14 residues. The CDR3 region is CASSLGWGLNEQFF. The CDR3 bases are TGTGCCAGCAGCTTAGGTTGGGGGCTCAATGAGCAGTTCTTC.

This clonotype was detected only a few times. The chain joins TRBV12-3 or TRBV12-4 to TRBJ1-2, with a tentative D call TRBD1 (6 bases). Trimming took off 5 bases at V and 4 bases at J, with 14 bases between the two ends. The CDR3 loop spans 14 amino acids. CDR3 residues: CASSRRTDLYGYTF. DNA for the CDR3: TGTGCCAGCAGTCGCCGGACAGACCTCTATGGCTACACCTTC.

CDR3 DNA: TGCAGCGTGAAATTTGAAGGGGGGTGGACTGAAGCTTTCTTT. It is translated as CSVKFEGGWTEAFF. The V call is TRBV29-1, the J call TRBJ1-1; TRBD1 is a possible D gene (6 bases). V was shortened by 6 bases and J by 5 bases, with 19 bases between the two germline ends. The CDR3 extends over 14 amino acids. Per the germline V gene, CDR1 is SQVTM and CDR2 is ANQGSEA.

Many counts were recorded for this clonotype. The rearrangement links TRBV5-1 to TRBJ2-7; 8 positions agree with TRBD1. This CDR3 has 14 residues. The germline CDR1 and CDR2 sequences are SGHRS and YFSETQ. After removal of 2 bases from V and 4 bases from J, the junction contained 5 bases not matched to a gene. The CDR3: CASSFLGQEYEQYF. The CDR3, as DNA: TGCGCCAGCAGCTTCCTGGGACAGGAGTACGAGCAGTACTTC.

This clonotype was seen more than once but under ten times. The gene calls are TRBV6-1 and TRBJ2-3, with 7 bases fitting TRBD1. V lost 6 bases, J lost 3 bases, and 9 bases stayed unmatched. The CDR3 runs to 15 residues. From germline, CDR1 is MNHNS and CDR2 SASEGT. CDR3 nucleotide sequence: TGTGCCAGCAGAAACCGGGACAGCCCGACAGATACGCAGTATTTT. Protein product: CASRNRDSPTDTQYF.

In this sample, this clonotype turned up a few times. V and J are TRBV30 and TRBJ2-4; 10 positions agree with TRBD2. The CDR3 runs 14 residues. V was pared by 1 base and J by 8 bases, with 5 bases of the junction left unmatched. Germline CDR1 GTSNPN, CDR2 SVGIG (reference sequence). The CDR3: CAWSDGSGRDIQYF. CDR3 DNA sequence: TGTGCCTGGAGTGATGGCAGCGGGAGGGACATTCAGTACTTC.

In regard to this clonotype: A read error may produce the germline difference seen at one junction end. This chain uses TRBV6-2 or TRBV6-3 with TRBJ1-5; D is unresolved. The CDR3 runs to 15 residues. Per the germline V gene, CDR1 is MNHEY and CDR2 is SVGEGT. The CDR3 DNA reads TGTGCCAGCAGTCGTAACAGCTATAGCAATCAGCCCCGGCATTTT. Its translation: CASSRNSYSNQPRHF.

V gene TRBV7-2 combines with J gene TRBJ2-1, with D tentatively TRBD2 (6 bases). The V end lost 2 bases, the J end lost 6 bases, and 11 bases lay between the germline ends. The CDR3 is 14 residues long. Germline assignment: CDR1 SGHTA and CDR2 FQGNSA. CDR3 bases: TGTGCCAGCAGCTTACGGGAGAAGGTCAATGAGCAGTTCTTC. It translates to CASSLREKVNEQFF.

This clonotype showed up just once. The V and J genes are TRBV19 and TRBJ2-5, with D tentatively TRBD1 (5 bases). The CDR3 has 14 amino acids. V was trimmed by 4 bases and J by 3 bases, leaving 12 bases between them. The germline V gene has CDR1 LNHDA and CDR2 SQIVND (reference sequence). CDR3 DNA sequence: TGTGCCAGTAGTAGCCGGACAAGCAAAGAGACCCAGTACTTC. Translation: CASSSRTSKETQYF.

This clonotype was counted between two and nine times. The chain is built from TRBV5-6 and TRBJ1-5; a possible D gene is TRBD1 (5 bases). The CDR3 covers 14 residues. The germline V gene encodes CDR1 SGHDT and CDR2 YYEEEE. V was clipped by 4 bases and J by 2 bases, with 10 bases between them. This CDR3 is CASSRGDGNQPQHF. The CDR3 DNA reads TGTGCCAGCAGCCGGGGGGATGGCAATCAGCCCCAGCATTTT.

This clonotype was counted between two and nine times. DNA for the CDR3: TGTGCCAGCAGTTATAGGGCCCTGGGCAATCAGCCCCAGCATTTT. Amino acids: CASSYRALGNQPQHF. The chain couples TRBV6-5 to TRBJ1-5; D gene ambiguous. CDR1 MNHEY and CDR2 SVGAGI come from the germline V gene. Trimming stripped 3 bases from V and 2 bases from J, with 11 bases between. This CDR3 has 15 residues.

V usage is TRBV29-1 and J usage is TRBJ2-1; TRBD1 aligns across 7 bases. CDR1 and CDR2 (germline): SQVTM, ANQGSEA. Trimming removed 8 bases from V and 11 bases from J; junction bases left unmatched: 9. The CDR3 is made up of 11 amino acids. DNA for the CDR3: TGCAGCATACAGGGGACGAATCAGCAGTTCTTC. Encoded protein: CSIQGTNQQFF.

In this sample, this clonotype turned up a few times. V and J are TRBV29-1 and TRBJ2-5, with 10 bases identical to TRBD1. The CDR3 runs 15 residues. J was trimmed by 5 bases and V by 4 bases; bases with no gene match: 10. Germline V lookup: CDR1 SQVTM, CDR2 ANQGSEA. The CDR3 sequence: CSVGGRDRGIETQYF. CDR3 sequence (DNA): TGCAGCGTTGGAGGCCGGGACAGGGGAATTGAGACCCAGTACTTC.

Only a few counts were recorded for this clonotype. The rearrangement uses TRBV7-8 and TRBJ2-7; 9 bases align to TRBD1. Germline trimming cut 2 bases from V and 3 bases from J; bases unmatched to any gene: 5. This CDR3 is 15 amino acids long. Germline loops: CDR1 SGHVS, CDR2 FQNEAQ. CDR3: CASSLRGTGFYEQYF. DNA for the CDR3: TGTGCCAGCAGCTTACGAGGGACAGGGTTCTACGAGCAGTACTTC.

The V gene is TRBV9, the J gene TRBJ2-7, with D perhaps TRBD1 (5 bases). CDR3 size: 14 residues. V was clipped by 0 bases and J by 0 bases, with 7 bases between them. Germline CDR1 reads SGDLS; CDR2 reads YYNGEE. CDR3 DNA: TGTGCCAGCAGCGTAGGACAGAACTCCTACGAGCAGTACTTC. It is translated as CASSVGQNSYEQYF.